The entry below gives a single TCR beta chain sequence along with its context. Original handling: Reference gene primer amplification gave estimated nucleated cell counts. Some clones are missing from TCRdb's copy, which holds only in-frame ones; the method was immunoSEQ multiplex PCR. That table furnishes V, J and clone size, whereas the DNA furnished D and trimming. The repertoire consists of about 90,000 clones, with about 81% occurring once and the leading ten covering 13%. This entry comes from a study of blood T cell repertoires in COVID-19. The wider study: Material from acute and convalescent COVID-19 was sourced from the United States, Italy and Spain. Sources were T cells, B-cell-depleted T cells, or PBMCs; the material itself was cDNA or gDNA.

Between the trimmed V and J ends, which lost 3 bases and 8 bases, there was a span of 7 bases. The CDR3 contains 11 residues. The sequenced material came from peripheral blood. V usage is TRBV12-3 or TRBV12-4 and J usage is TRBJ1-2, with D hard to call. The clonotype was recovered from a human donor in a cohort sampled during active COVID-19. The CDR3 here is CASSFAMGYTF. The CDR3 coding sequence is TGTGCCAGCAGTTTTGCGATGGGCTACACCTTC.